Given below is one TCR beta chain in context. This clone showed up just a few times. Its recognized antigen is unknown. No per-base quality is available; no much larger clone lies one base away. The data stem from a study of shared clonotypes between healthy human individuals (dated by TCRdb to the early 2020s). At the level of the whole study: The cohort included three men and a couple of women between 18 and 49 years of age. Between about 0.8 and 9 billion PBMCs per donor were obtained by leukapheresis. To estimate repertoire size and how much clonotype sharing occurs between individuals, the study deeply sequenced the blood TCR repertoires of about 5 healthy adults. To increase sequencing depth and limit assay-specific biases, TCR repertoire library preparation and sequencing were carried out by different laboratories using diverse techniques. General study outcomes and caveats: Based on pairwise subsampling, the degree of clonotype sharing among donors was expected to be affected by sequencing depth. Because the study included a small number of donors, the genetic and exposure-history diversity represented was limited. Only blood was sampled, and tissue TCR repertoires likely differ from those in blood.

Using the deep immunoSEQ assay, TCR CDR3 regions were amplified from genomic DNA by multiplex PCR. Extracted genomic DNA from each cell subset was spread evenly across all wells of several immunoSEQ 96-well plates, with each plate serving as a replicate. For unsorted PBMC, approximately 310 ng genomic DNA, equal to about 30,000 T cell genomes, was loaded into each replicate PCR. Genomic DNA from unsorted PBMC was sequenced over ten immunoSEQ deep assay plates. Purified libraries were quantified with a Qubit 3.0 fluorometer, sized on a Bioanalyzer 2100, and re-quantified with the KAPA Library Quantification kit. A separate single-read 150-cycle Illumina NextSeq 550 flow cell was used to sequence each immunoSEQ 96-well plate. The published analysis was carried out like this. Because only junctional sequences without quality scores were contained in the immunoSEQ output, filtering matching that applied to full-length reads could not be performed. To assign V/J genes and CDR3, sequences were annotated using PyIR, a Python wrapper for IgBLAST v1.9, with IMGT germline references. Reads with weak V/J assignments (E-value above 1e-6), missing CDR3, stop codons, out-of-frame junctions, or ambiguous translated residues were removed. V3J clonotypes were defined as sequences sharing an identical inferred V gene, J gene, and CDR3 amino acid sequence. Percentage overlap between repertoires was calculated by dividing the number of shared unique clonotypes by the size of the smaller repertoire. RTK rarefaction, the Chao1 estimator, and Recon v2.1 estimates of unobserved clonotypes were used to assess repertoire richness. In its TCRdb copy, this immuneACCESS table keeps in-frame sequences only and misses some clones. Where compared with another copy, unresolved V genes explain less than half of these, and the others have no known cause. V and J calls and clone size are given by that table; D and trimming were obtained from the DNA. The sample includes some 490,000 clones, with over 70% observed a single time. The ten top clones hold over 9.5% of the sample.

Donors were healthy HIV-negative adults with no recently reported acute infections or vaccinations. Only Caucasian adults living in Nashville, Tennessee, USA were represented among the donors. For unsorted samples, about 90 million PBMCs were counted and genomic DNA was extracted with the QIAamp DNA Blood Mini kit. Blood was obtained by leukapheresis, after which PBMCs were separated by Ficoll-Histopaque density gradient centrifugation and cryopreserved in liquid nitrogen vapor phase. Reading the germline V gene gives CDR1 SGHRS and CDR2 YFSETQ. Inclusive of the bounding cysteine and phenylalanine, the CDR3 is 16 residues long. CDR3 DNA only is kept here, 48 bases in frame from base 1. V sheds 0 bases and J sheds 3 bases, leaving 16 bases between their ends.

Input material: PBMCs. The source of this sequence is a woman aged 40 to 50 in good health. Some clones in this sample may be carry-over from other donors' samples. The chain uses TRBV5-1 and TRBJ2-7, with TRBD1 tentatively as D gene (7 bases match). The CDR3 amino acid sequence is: CASSLEGRTGVYEQYF. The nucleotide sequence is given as TGCGCCAGCAGCTTGGAAGGGAGGACAGGTGTCTACGAGCAGTACTTC.